Listed here are 20 T cell receptor beta chains from one sample, sequenced in a study of blood T cells in healthy people across ages. Together with a sample-barcoded 5' primer, a J-beta primer mix was included in a second PCR lasting roughly 6 to 12 cycles. MiXCR, applied by TCRdb to the 5' RACE reads, yields one record per CDR3 protein. The sample consists of over 500,000 distinct CDR3 sequences, approximately 52% of them appearing once. Sequences were obtained from blood. The origin of the receptors is a woman older than 75 in good health.

This clonotype was picked up many times. V is TRBV12-3 or TRBV12-4 and J is TRBJ1-2, with D maybe TRBD1 (5 bases). Trimming took 2 bases from V and 4 from J, leaving 8 bases between them. This CDR3 spans 13 amino acids. CDR3 protein: CASSLIRVYGYTF. The CDR3 nucleotides are TGTGCCAGCAGTTTAATCAGGGTCTATGGCTACACCTTC.

This clonotype was counted ten times or more. The chain links TRBV6-5 to TRBJ2-7, with a weak D call TRBD1 (6 bases). This CDR3 contains 14 residues. Germline CDR1 and CDR2: MNHEY and SVGAGI. The V gene lost 6 bases and the J gene lost 1 base, with 13 bases spanning the gap. CDR3 sequence: CASRPGVGSYEQYF. The CDR3 bases are TGTGCCAGCAGACCAGGGGTTGGGTCCTACGAGCAGTACTTC.

J is TRBJ2-1 and V is TRBV12-3 or TRBV12-4; 7 nucleotides align to TRBD1. The CDR3 has 14 amino acids. V was pared by 1 base and J by 7 bases, with 4 bases of the junction left unmatched. CDR3 amino acids: CASSLGRQGNEQFF. DNA for the CDR3: TGTGCCAGCAGTTTAGGTCGACAGGGTAATGAGCAGTTCTTC.

V gene TRBV7-2 combines with J gene TRBJ2-7; D unclear. Germline loops: CDR1 SGHTA, CDR2 FQGNSA. The V end lost 1 base, the J end lost 0 bases, and 10 bases lay between the germline ends. The CDR3 extends over 15 amino acids. The CDR3 sequence: CASSLGGVSSYEQYF. The CDR3 coding sequence is TGTGCCAGCAGCTTAGGCGGAGTCAGCTCCTACGAGCAGTACTTC.

This chain connects TRBV13 to TRBJ2-5, with D perhaps matching TRBD1 or TRBD2 (5 bases each). The J call is doubtful: the DNA matches TRBJ2-7 better. In germline, CDR1 is PRHDT, CDR2 FYEKMQ (reference sequence). There are 15 residues in the CDR3. CDR3 DNA sequence: TGTGCCAGCAGCTTAACAGGAGGTAAAGCCTACGAGCAGTACTTC. Its protein is CASSLTGGKAYEQYF.

Note on this clonotype: A much larger clonotype is one base distant, so this may be a read error. This chain connects TRBV20-1 to TRBJ2-3; D unresolved. The CDR3 has 16 amino acids. Trimming removed 1 base at V and 0 bases at J, with 14 bases between. In germline, CDR1 is DFQATT, CDR2 SNEGSKA (reference sequence). The CDR3 loop reads CSARAPIVTSTDTQYF. The CDR3 DNA follows: TGCAGTGCTAGAGCCCCAATAGTGACTAGCACAGATACGCAGTATTTT.

This clonotype came up many times. The chain recombines TRBV14 with TRBJ2-1, with D possibly matching TRBD2 (9 bases). V lost 7 bases to trimming and J lost 12 bases, with 25 bases between them. CDR1 SGHDN and CDR2 FVKESK come from the germline V gene. The CDR3 has 15 amino acids. The CDR3 sequence: CASTQGASGVPRQFF. The CDR3 coding sequence is TGTGCCAGCACTCAGGGGGCTAGCGGGGTACCGCGGCAGTTCTTC.

The CDR3 reads CASSTGQGAFYEQYF. CDR3 in DNA: TGTGCCAGCAGTACTGGACAGGGGGCTTTCTACGAGCAGTACTTC. The chain is built from TRBV7-2 and TRBJ2-7; 11 positions agree with TRBD1. V shed 6 bases, J shed 3 bases, and the junction held 7 bases outside the gene matches. The germline V gene encodes CDR1 SGHTA and CDR2 FQGNSA. This CDR3 region has 15 residues. Drawing the rest from reference TRBV7-2 and TRBJ2-7, the complete variable domain is GAGVSQSPSNKVTEKGKDVELRCDPISGHTALYWYRQSLGQGLEFLIYFQGNSAPDKSGLPSDRFSAERTGGSVSTLTIQRTQQEDSAVYLCASSTGQGAFYEQYFGPGTRLTVT.

The gene calls are TRBV9 and TRBJ2-2; D is unresolved. In germline, CDR1 is SGDLS, CDR2 YYNGEE. V was shortened by 0 bases and J by 7 bases, with 13 bases between the two germline ends. The CDR3 has 15 residues. CDR3 sequence (DNA): TGTGCCAGCAGCGTAGGCAGCGATCCGATCGGGGAGCTGTTTTTT. Its translation is CASSVGSDPIGELFF.

This clonotype was detected ten times or more. V is TRBV24-1 and J is TRBJ2-7, with 10 bases aligning to TRBD1. The length of the CDR3 is 15 residues. The germline V gene has CDR1 KGHDR and CDR2 SFDVKD. Losses at the gene ends were 3 bases for V and 4 bases for J; bases not matched to a gene: 5. The CDR3 spells CATSDAGTGAYEQYF. Written as DNA, the CDR3 is TGTGCCACCAGTGATGCCGGGACAGGGGCTTACGAGCAGTACTTC.

Concerning this clonotype: A much bigger clone sits one base away, suggesting this may be a read error. The rearrangement joins TRBV5-1 to TRBJ2-7; D is unclear. CDR1 and CDR2 (germline): SGHRS, YFSETQ. Trimming removed 1 base at V and 0 bases at J, with 11 bases between. CDR3 length equals 15 residues. The CDR3, as DNA: TGCGCCAGCAGCTTGACAGCGAGAAGCTCCTACGAGCAGTACTTC. Translation gives CASSLTARSSYEQYF.

This clonotype is a singleton in its sample. A read error may account for a junction end that differs from germline. The chain carries TRBV7-6 and TRBJ2-3; 8 bases align to TRBD2. Germline loops: CDR1 SGHVS, CDR2 FNYEAQ. The CDR3 covers 16 residues. The CDR3: CAGSFGSGRGADTQYF. In DNA form, the CDR3 reads TGTGCCGGCAGCTTCGGGTCCGGGAGGGGTGCAGATACGCAGTATTTT.

This clonotype showed up many times. The rearrangement joins TRBV12-3 or TRBV12-4 to TRBJ1-2; D gene ambiguous. The CDR3 contains 13 residues. Trimming removed 3 bases at V and 8 bases at J, with 13 bases between. In DNA, the CDR3 is TGTGCCAGCAGTTTTGGCGGGGTACTCGGCTACACCTTC. This translates into CASSFGGVLGYTF.

This clonotype was detected ten times or more. The chain combines TRBV15 with TRBJ2-1; 12 nucleotides agree with TRBD2. V gave up 8 bases and J gave up 3 bases; unmatched junction bases: 5. The CDR3 consists of 15 residues. The germline V gene has CDR1 LNHNV and CDR2 YYDKDF (reference sequence). CDR3 sequence: CATAKLAGGYNEQFF. DNA of the CDR3: TGTGCCACCGCAAAACTAGCGGGGGGCTACAATGAGCAGTTCTTC.

The chain couples TRBV5-4 to TRBJ2-5, with D unclear. V was clipped by 0 bases and J by 0 bases, with 6 bases between them. The CDR3 covers 14 residues. Germline V gene sequence: CDR1 SGHNT, CDR2 YYREEE (reference sequence). In DNA, the CDR3 is TGTGCCAGCAGCTTGGAGCGCCACCAAGAGACCCAGTACTTC. It codes for CASSLERHQETQYF.

This clonotype has a handful of counts. The genes are TRBV7-2 and TRBJ1-1; 8 nucleotides agree with TRBD1. The CDR3 sequence is 14 residues long. Germline CDR1 is SGHTA and CDR2 is FQGNSA. J was trimmed by 2 bases and V by 7 bases; bases with no gene match: 6. The CDR3 nucleotides are TGTGCCAGCACCGAGACAGGGGTCAACACTGAAGCTTTCTTT. Amino acids: CASTETGVNTEAFF.

There are many counts of this clonotype. V and J are TRBV5-5 and TRBJ2-1; 7 nucleotides match TRBD2. Germline trimming cut 5 bases from V and 4 bases from J; bases unmatched to any gene: 9. CDR3 length: 15 amino acids. Germline values: CDR1 SGHKS, CDR2 YYEKEE (reference sequence). The CDR3 DNA sequence: TGTGCCAGCAGTCTAACGAGCGGGAAATACAATGAGCAGTTCTTC. It specifies CASSLTSGKYNEQFF.

The CDR3 sequence: CSAGAGKQPQHF. The CDR3 nucleotides are TGCAGTGCCGGGGCGGGGAAACAGCCCCAGCATTTT. The V and J genes are TRBV20-1 and TRBJ1-5; possible D gene TRBD1, 5 bases. This CDR3 spans 12 amino acids. The V end was cut by 6 bases, the J end by 7 bases, with 13 bases between. Germline V lookup: CDR1 DFQATT, CDR2 SNEGSKA (reference sequence).

About this clonotype: An end of the junction does not agree with germline; a read error may underlie this. The chain joins TRBV7-9 to TRBJ1-4; tentatively, D is TRBD1 (6 bases). Germline loops: CDR1 SEHNR, CDR2 FQNEAQ (reference sequence). The CDR3 totals 15 residues. The DNA for the CDR3 is TGTGCCAGCAGTTCCCAAACAGGGCTTAATGGAAAACTGTTTTTT. As protein: CASSSQTGLNGKLFF.

This clonotype turned up a few times. A read error is possible here, since a much larger clone lies one base away. This chain joins TRBV5-1 and TRBJ2-7; D is perhaps TRBD1 or TRBD2 (5 bases each). The CDR3 is 14 residues long. Germline assignment: CDR1 SGHRS and CDR2 YFSETQ. V lost 5 bases and J 2 bases, leaving 14 bases between the germline ends. DNA of the CDR3: TGCGCCAGCAGTGATGGGACCGTGACCTACGAGCAGTACTTC. This sequence encodes CASSDGTVTYEQYF.